This TCR beta chain was documented in a study of T cells after yellow fever vaccination (dated by TCRdb to about 2019). For the study in its entirety: The SMART-Seq v4 Ultra Low Input RNA kit was used to prepare libraries from fractions with low cell numbers. Blood was collected at multiple timepoints before and after primary and secondary immunization, and bulk PBMC replicates and cell subsets were isolated. Two healthy male donors, one aged 18 to 30 and one aged 30 to 40 years, made up the cohort. To follow T-cell clones before and after both primary and booster YFV17D yellow fever vaccination, bulk TCR alpha and beta repertoires underwent longitudinal sequencing.

TCR cDNA was synthesized by 5'RACE template switching, which introduced a universal primer site and unique molecular identifiers. Priming for cDNA synthesis came from both the TCR alpha and TCR beta constant segments. Library amplification involved two PCR steps, and the second step added sample barcodes and sequencing adapters. Sequencing of libraries was done on Illumina HiSeq 2500 (2x100 bp) or NovaSeq (2x150 bp). As for the authors' bioinformatics: MIGEC was used to demultiplex reads and collapse the reads into UMI consensus sequences, and MiXCR was used for V(D)J alignment. Using edgeR on replicate PBMC samples, clonotypes were called vaccine-responding if FDR was below 0.01 and the log2 fold change was above 5 up to day 15. Each bulk clonotype was labeled CD4 or CD8 based on which sequenced repertoire, CD4 or CD8, contained the clonotype at higher abundance. TCRdb handled the public reads itself, with Q25 trimming in fastp and clone calling in MiXCR, and kept productive beta chains. Every CDR3 protein is listed once, alongside the most common genes and DNA of its rows. Clone size and V and J calls follow TCRdb, not the original study. This sample holds about 63,000 distinct CDR3 sequences; about 7.8% were observed only once. In total, the top ten clones hold 30% to 45% of the sample.

This clonotype was counted many times. Its antigen has not been determined. Base qualities are not recorded, but no much larger clone differs from it by a single base. Paper-wide results and their limitations: Only a couple of donors were included in the study, so the extent to which the findings can be generalized is limited. After the booster, most of the clones that had expanded following primary vaccination were detected again (roughly 97% of CD4 and 80% to 90% of CD8), which suggests that memory was broadly maintained. FACS-sorted repertoires could contain abundant contaminating clonotypes from the bulk population, so computational filtering was required. The secondary T-cell response was found to be weaker but faster than the primary response, with a peak reached on day 5 rather than on day 15. A small share of clonotypes occurred in both CD4 and CD8 compartments, likely arising from convergent recombination.

Sample treatment or condition, as interpreted from the label and publication: live attenuated yellow fever vaccine strain. A standard Ficoll-Paque protocol was used to isolate PBMCs from peripheral blood. Dynabeads CD4 and CD8 positive selection kits were used to isolate CD4 and CD8 T-cell fractions. RNA was extracted with TriZol from bulk PBMCs, CD4 and CD8 fractions, and dextramer-positive and dextramer-negative fractions. The origin of this receptor is a man younger than 40 who received the YFV17D yellow fever vaccine. This specimen was CD8+ T cells sorted from PBMCs, taken 15 days after the yellow fever booster vaccination.

CDR3 loop: CATSTFSGAHHEQYF. The nucleotide sequence is given as TGTGCCACCAGCACCTTTAGCGGGGCCCACCACGAGCAGTACTTC. The V and J segments used are TRBV24-1 and TRBJ2-7, and 8 bases in between align with TRBD2. The germline V gene provides CDR1 KGHDR and CDR2 SFDVKD. Trimming takes 7 bases off V and 5 bases off J; junction bases not matched to a gene: 12. The CDR3, from cysteine to phenylalanine, totals 15 residues. Here the CDR3 DNA is all that survives: 45 bases in frame from base 1.